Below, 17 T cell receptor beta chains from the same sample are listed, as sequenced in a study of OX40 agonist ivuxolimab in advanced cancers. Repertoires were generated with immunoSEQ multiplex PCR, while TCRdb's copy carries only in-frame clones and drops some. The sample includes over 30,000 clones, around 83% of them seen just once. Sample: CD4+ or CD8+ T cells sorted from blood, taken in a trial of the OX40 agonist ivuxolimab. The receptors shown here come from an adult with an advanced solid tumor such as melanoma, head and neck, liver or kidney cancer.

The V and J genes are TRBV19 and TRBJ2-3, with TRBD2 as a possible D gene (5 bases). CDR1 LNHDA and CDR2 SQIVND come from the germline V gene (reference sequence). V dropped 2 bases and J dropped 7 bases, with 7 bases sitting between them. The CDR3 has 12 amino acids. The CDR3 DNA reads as TGTGCCAGTAGTATATGGGAGAATACGCAGTATTTT. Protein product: CASSIWENTQYF.

The CDR3 sequence is CASSPLSYEQYF. For the CDR3, the DNA is TGTGCCAGCAGTCCTCTCTCCTACGAGCAGTACTTC. J is TRBJ2-7 and V is TRBV28; no clear D. The germline V and J ends were trimmed by 5 bases and 0 bases, with 5 bases remaining between them. Per the germline V gene, CDR1 is MDHEN and CDR2 is SYDVKM. This CDR3 contains 12 residues. The full variable domain, in which reference TRBV28 and TRBJ2-7 provide the parts outside the CDR3, is DVKVTQSSRYLVKRTGEKVFLECVQDMDHENMFWYRQDPGLGLRLIYFSYDVKMKEKGDIPEGYSVSREKKERFSLILESASTNQTSMYLCASSPLSYEQYFGPGTRLTVT.

CDR3 in amino acids: CASSQSSAAIYF. CDR3 nucleotides: TGCGCCAGCAGCCAATCGTCGGCGGCCATATATTTT. V and J are TRBV4-1 and TRBJ1-3; D unclear. The CDR3 covers 12 residues. Trimming left V 2 bases short and J 11 bases short, with 10 bases between. Per germline, CDR1 MGHRA and CDR2 YSYEKL.

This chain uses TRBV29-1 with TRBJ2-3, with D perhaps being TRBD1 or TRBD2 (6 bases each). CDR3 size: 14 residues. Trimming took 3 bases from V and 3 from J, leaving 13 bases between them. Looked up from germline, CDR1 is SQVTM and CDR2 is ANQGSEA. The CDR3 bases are TGCAGCGTTGAGTTAGGGGGGAAAACAGATACGCAGTATTTT. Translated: CSVELGGKTDTQYF.

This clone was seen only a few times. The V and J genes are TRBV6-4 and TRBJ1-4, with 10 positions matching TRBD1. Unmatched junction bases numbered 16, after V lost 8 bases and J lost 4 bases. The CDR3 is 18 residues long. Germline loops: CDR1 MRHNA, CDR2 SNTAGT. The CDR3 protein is CASRLLVDRGRDNEKLFF. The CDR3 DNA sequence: TGTGCCAGCCGCCTTTTAGTGGACAGGGGGAGGGATAATGAAAAACTGTTTTTT.

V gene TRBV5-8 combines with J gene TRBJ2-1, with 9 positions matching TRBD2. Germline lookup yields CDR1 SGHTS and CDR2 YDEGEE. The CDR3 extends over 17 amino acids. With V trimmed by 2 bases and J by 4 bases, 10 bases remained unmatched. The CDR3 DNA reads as TGTGCCAGCAGCTTACGACTAGCGGTCGATGGGTACAATGAGCAGTTCTTC. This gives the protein CASSLRLAVDGYNEQFF. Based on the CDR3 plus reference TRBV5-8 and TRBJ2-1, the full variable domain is EAGVTQSPTHLIKTRGQQATLRCSPISGHTSVYWYQQALGLGLQFLLWYDEGEERNRGNFPPRFSGRQFPNYSSELNVNALELEDSALYLCASSLRLAVDGYNEQFFGPGTRLTVL.

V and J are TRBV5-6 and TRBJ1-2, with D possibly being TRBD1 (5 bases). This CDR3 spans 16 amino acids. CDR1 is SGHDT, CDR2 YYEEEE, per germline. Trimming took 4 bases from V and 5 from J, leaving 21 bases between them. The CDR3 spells CASSPRPRQSRYGYTF. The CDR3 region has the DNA TGTGCCAGCAGCCCCCGACCTCGACAGTCCCGTTATGGCTACACCTTC.

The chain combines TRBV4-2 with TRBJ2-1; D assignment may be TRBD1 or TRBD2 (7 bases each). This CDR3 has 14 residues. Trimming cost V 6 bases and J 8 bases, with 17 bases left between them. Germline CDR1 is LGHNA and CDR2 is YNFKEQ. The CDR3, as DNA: TGTGCCAGCAGTCAGGCAGGGGGGGCGGATGAGCAGTTCTTC. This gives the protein CASSQAGGADEQFF.

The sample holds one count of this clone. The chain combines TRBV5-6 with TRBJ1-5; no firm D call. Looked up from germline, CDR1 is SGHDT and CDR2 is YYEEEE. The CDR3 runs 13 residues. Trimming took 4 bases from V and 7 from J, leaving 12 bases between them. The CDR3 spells CASSTAPYQPQHF. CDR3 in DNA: TGTGCCAGCAGCACCGCTCCTTACCAGCCCCAGCATTTT. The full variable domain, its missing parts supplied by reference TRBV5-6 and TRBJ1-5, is DAGVTQSPTHLIKTRGQQVTLRCSPKSGHDTVSWYQQALGQGPQFIFQYYEEEERQRGNFPDRFSGHQFPNYSSELNVNALLLGDSALYLCASSTAPYQPQHFGDGTRLSIL.

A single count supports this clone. The CDR3 protein is CASSYMNGGGDTQYF. DNA of the CDR3: TGCGCCAGCAGCTATATGAACGGGGGAGGGGACACTCAGTACTTC. The rearrangement links TRBV5-1 to TRBJ2-5; possibly TRBD2 for D (7 bases). CDR1 is SGHRS and CDR2 is YFSETQ in the germline V gene. The V end lost 3 bases, the J end lost 11 bases, and 23 bases lay between the germline ends. There are 15 residues in the CDR3.

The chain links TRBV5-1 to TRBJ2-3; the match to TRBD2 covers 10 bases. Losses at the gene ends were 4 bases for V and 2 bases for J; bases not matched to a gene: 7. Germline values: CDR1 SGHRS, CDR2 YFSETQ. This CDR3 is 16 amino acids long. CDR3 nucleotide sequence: TGCGCCAGCAGCGCCGAACTAGCGGGGAACACAGATACGCAGTATTTT. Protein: CASSAELAGNTDTQYF.

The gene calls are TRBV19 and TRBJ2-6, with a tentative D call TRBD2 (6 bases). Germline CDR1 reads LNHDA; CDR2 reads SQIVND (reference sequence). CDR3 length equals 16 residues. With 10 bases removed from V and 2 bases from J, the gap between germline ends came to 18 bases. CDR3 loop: CATHRPGGAGANVLTF. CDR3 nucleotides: TGTGCCACACACCGCCCTGGCGGGGCTGGGGCCAACGTCCTGACTTTC.

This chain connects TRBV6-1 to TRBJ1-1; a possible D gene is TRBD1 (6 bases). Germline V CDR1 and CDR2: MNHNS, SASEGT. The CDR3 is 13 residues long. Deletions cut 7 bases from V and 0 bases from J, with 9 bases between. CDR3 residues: CASKGHLNTEAFF. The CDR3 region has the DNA TGTGCCAGCAAGGGACATTTGAACACTGAAGCTTTCTTT.

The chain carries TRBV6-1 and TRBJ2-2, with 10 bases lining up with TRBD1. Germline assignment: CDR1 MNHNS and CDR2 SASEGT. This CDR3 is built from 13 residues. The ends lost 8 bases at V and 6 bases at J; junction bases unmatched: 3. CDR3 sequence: CASSGQGAGELFF. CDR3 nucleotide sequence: TGTGCCAGCTCCGGACAGGGGGCCGGGGAGCTGTTTTTT.

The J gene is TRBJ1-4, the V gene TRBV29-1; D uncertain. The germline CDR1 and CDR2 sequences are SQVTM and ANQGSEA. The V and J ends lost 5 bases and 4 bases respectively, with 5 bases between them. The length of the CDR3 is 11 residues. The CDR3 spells CSVSRNEKLFF. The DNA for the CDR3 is TGCAGCGTTTCCCGTAATGAAAAACTGTTTTTT.

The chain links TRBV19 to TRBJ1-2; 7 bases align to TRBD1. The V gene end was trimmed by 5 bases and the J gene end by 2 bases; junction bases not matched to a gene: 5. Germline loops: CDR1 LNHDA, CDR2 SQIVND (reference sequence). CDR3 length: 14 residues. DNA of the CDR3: TGTGCCAGTAGTCCACCGGGACAGAACTATGGCTACACCTTC. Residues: CASSPPGQNYGYTF.

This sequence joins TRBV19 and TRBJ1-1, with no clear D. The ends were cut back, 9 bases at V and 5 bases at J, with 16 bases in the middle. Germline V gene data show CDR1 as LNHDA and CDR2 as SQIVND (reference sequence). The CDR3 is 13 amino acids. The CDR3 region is CASHGMVWTEAFF. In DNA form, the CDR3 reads TGTGCCAGCCACGGGATGGTTTGGACTGAAGCTTTCTTT.